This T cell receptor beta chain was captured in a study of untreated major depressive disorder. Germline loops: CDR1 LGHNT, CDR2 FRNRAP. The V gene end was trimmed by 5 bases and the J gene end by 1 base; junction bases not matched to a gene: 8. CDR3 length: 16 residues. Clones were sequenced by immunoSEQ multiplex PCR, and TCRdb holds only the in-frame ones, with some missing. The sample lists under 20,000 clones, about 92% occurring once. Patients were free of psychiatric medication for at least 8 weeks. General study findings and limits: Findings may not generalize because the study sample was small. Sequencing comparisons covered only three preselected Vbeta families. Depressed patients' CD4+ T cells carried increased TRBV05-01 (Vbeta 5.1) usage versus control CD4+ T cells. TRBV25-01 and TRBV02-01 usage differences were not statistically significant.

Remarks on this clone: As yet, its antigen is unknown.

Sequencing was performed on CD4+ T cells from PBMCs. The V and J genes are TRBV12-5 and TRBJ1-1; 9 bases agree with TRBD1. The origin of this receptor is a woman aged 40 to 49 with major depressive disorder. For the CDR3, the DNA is TGTGCTAGTGGTCAAGGGACAGGGACGAAGAACACTGAAGCTTTCTTT. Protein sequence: CASGQGTGTKNTEAFF. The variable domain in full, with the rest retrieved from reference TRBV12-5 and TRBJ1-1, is DARVTQTPRHKVTEMGQEVTMRCQPILGHNTVFWYRQTMMQGLELLAYFRNRAPLDDSGMPKDRFSAEMPDATLATLKIQPSEPRDSAVYFCASGQGTGTKNTEAFFGQGTRLTVV.